The rows below give T cell receptor beta chains drawn from one sample of a study of Ad26.COV2.S vaccination and SARS-CoV-2 variants. Data came from immunoSEQ multiplex PCR; TCRdb stores just in-frame clones and leaves some out. The sample includes approximately 500,000 clones, 87% seen only once; the top ten take about 13%. The sample here was peripheral blood, taken in a trial of Ad26.COV2.S vaccine versus placebo. These receptor sequences come from a person between 18 and 65 years old who received the Ad26.COV2.S COVID-19 vaccine or a placebo. The CDR3 runs from the conserved cysteine through the conserved F or W. A D gene is named only where the DNA matches it firmly. Not all rows give a size; the values are once, few, many and, for expanded clones, a class.

.,TRBV2,TRBJ2-7,.,TGTGCCAGCAGGGGGGTGGGATTTACTTCAGGGGAGCAGTACTTC,CASRGVGFTSGEQYF
TRBD2,TRBV27,TRBJ2-3,.,TGTGCCAGCAGTCCCCACCGACTAGCGGGAAACACAGATACGCAGTATTTT,CASSPHRLAGNTDTQYF
.,TRBV4-1,TRBJ1-2,.,TGCGCCAGCAGCCAAGCTCGGGGGCGGGATGGCTACACCTTC,CASSQARGRDGYTF
.,TRBV29-1,TRBJ1-5,.,TGCAGCGTTGCCAAGGATAGCAATCAGCCCCAGCATTTT,CSVAKDSNQPQHF
.,TRBV5-1,TRBJ1-1,.,TGCGCCAGCCAGATACAGGTGAACACTGAAGCTTTCTTT,CASQIQVNTEAFF
.,TRBV2,TRBJ2-1,.,TGTGCCAGCAGTGAAGAGGTGGGGATAGAGCAGTTCTTC,CASSEEVGIEQFF
.,TRBV27,TRBJ2-1,.,TGTGCCAGCAGTTTAGGTATCTCCTACAATGAGCAGTTCTTC,CASSLGISYNEQFF
.,TRBV10-3,TRBJ2-7,.,TGTGCCATCAGTGAGTCGGTACTTCGGGGTTACGAGCAGTACTTC,CAISESVLRGYEQYF
.,TRBV25-1,TRBJ2-7,.,TGTGCCAGCAGTGGGCTCCTTTCGGGTTACGAGCAGTACTTC,CASSGLLSGYEQYF
.,TRBV14,TRBJ1-2,.,TGTGCCAGCAGCCCGAGGGTAACTGATGGCTACACCTTC,CASSPRVTDGYTF
.,TRBV27,TRBJ2-5,.,TGTGCCAGCAGGAGCTGGGGCCAAGAGACCCAGTACTTC,CASRSWGQETQYF
.,TRBV7-8,TRBJ2-2,once,TGTGCCAGCAGCTTAGCGTCCAGGGGAGGCGGGGAGCTGTTTTTT,CASSLASRGGGELFF
.,TRBV27,TRBJ1-2,.,TGTGCCAGCAGTTTATTCTCCGCTTCTAACTATGGCTACACCTTC,CASSLFSASNYGYTF
.,TRBV25-1,TRBJ2-5,once,TGTGCCAGCAGTGTGCTAGATTCCTCGGTAGGGGGGACCCAGTACTTC,CASSVLDSSVGGTQYF
TRBD2,TRBV7-3,TRBJ2-2,.,TGTGCCAGCAGCCACGGGGGGACCGGGGAGCTGTTTTTT,CASSHGGTGELFF
TRBD1,TRBV19,TRBJ1-4,.,TGTGCCAGTAGTTCTGGGACAGGTACTAATGAAAAACTGTTTTTT,CASSSGTGTNEKLFF
.,TRBV11-2,TRBJ1-3,.,TGTGCCAGCAGCTTAACTTCGGGAAACACCATATATTTT,CASSLTSGNTIYF
TRBD2,TRBV11-3,TRBJ2-1,.,TGTGCCAGCAGCCAAGGGACTAGCGGGAGGCTGACCCCGGGTGGTGATGAGCAGTTCTTC,CASSQGTSGRLTPGGDEQFF
.,TRBV11-1,TRBJ1-2,.,TGTGCCAGCAGCTTAGGTCCCCAACTCCTCTATGGCTACACCTTC,CASSLGPQLLYGYTF
TRBD1,TRBV7-9,TRBJ2-7,few,TGTGCCAGCAGTCCAACCGGGACAGGGGCTACCTACGAGCAGTACTTC,CASSPTGTGATYEQYF
TRBD1,TRBV2,TRBJ1-1,.,TGTGCCAGCAGTGGGGACAGGGGGCGCCTGGGCACTGAAGCTTTCTTT,CASSGDRGRLGTEAFF
TRBD1,TRBV4-1,TRBJ1-2,few,TGCGCCAGCAGCCAACCACTATCCGGGACAGGGGACTATGGCTACACCTTC,CASSQPLSGTGDYGYTF
.,TRBV6-5,TRBJ2-2,.,TGTGCCAGCAGTACCCGCCCCTCTAGCGCCGGGGAGCTGTTTTTT,CASSTRPSSAGELFF
TRBD2,TRBV28,TRBJ2-3,.,TGTGCCAGCAGTCTAGAGAGCGGGAGGGCCACAGATACGCAGTATTTT,CASSLESGRATDTQYF
TRBD1,TRBV10-3,TRBJ2-5,.,TGTGCCATCAGTGAATACAGGGGGGAGACCCAGTACTTC,CAISEYRGETQYF
TRBD2,TRBV3-1/TRBV3-2,TRBJ2-3,.,TGTGCCAGCAGCCAAGTCGGACTAGCGCCGGGGACGCAGTATTTT,CASSQVGLAPGTQYF
.,TRBV19,TRBJ2-3,.,TGTGCCAGTAGTAACCGGGACGGACGCACAGATACGCAGTATTTT,CASSNRDGRTDTQYF
.,TRBV4-1,TRBJ2-1,.,TGCGCCAGCAGCCAAGATGAGGGGGTACACAATGAGCAGTTCTTC,CASSQDEGVHNEQFF
.,TRBV15,TRBJ2-1,.,TGTGCCACCAGCAGAGATTTAGTTAACTCCTACAATGAGCAGTTCTTC,CATSRDLVNSYNEQFF